The 25 T cell receptor beta chains listed next were all sequenced from one sample in a study of T cell repertoires in cytomegalovirus infection. TCRdb re-called the reads with MiXCR, one entry per CDR3 protein. This table has almost 500,000 distinct CDR3 sequences, around 11% appearing once. Sequences were obtained from PBMCs. The receptors originated from a human donor in good health (CMV status not recorded). Some clones in this sample may be carry-over from other donors' samples.

This clonotype was picked up many times. The chain joins TRBV6-1 to TRBJ1-2, with D uncertain. Trimming cost V 5 bases and J 4 bases, with 14 bases left between them. Per the germline V gene, CDR1 is MNHNS and CDR2 is SASEGT. CDR3 size: 14 residues. CDR3 nucleotide sequence: TGTGCCAGCAGTTCATCCGGTCGCGTCTATGGCTACACCTTC. This translates into CASSSSGRVYGYTF.

In this sample, this clonotype turned up many times. The V and J genes are TRBV10-3 and TRBJ2-1; possibly TRBD1 or TRBD2 for D (6 bases each). V was clipped by 4 bases and J by 5 bases, with 15 bases between them. The CDR3 has 15 residues. The V gene's germline CDR1 is ENHRY and CDR2 SYGVKD. CDR3 loop: CAISGGASKNNEQFF. The CDR3 nucleotides are TGTGCCATCAGTGGGGGGGCCAGTAAGAACAATGAGCAGTTCTTC.

This clonotype was seen only a few times. This sequence joins TRBV6-5 and TRBJ2-1; tentatively, D is TRBD1 (5 bases). V was pared by 2 bases and J by 1 base, with 15 bases between. The CDR3 totals 17 residues. Germline V gene lookup returns CDR1 MNHEY and CDR2 SVGAGI. The CDR3 spells CASSYDRTLESYNEQFF. CDR3 sequence (DNA): TGTGCCAGCAGTTACGATCGGACACTTGAATCCTACAATGAGCAGTTCTTC.

This clonotype was detected once. With a much larger clone just one base away, this may be a read error. The chain couples TRBV6-1 to TRBJ1-2; perhaps TRBD1 as D (5 bases). Per the germline V gene, CDR1 is MNHNS and CDR2 is SASEGT. Trimming pared 5 bases from V and 2 bases from J, leaving 12 bases between. The CDR3 runs 14 residues. The CDR3 protein is CASSIQEMNYGYTF. The CDR3, as DNA: TGTGCCAGCAGTATACAGGAGATGAACTATGGCTACACCTTC.

This clonotype was observed at least ten times. The chain uses TRBV10-3 and TRBJ1-1; TRBD1 matches 8 bases. The germline V gene encodes CDR1 ENHRY and CDR2 SYGVKD. Germline trimming cut 6 bases from V and 1 base from J; bases unmatched to any gene: 4. The length of the CDR3 is 14 residues. The CDR3 sequence is CAIRTDRENTEAFF. CDR3 nucleotides: TGTGCCATCAGGACGGACAGGGAGAACACTGAAGCTTTCTTT.

This clonotype was detected many times. This sequence joins TRBV19 and TRBJ2-1, with D possibly matching TRBD2 (6 bases). Trimming stripped 2 bases from V and 0 bases from J, with 11 bases between. This CDR3 contains 16 residues. CDR1 is LNHDA and CDR2 is SQIVND in the germline V gene (reference sequence). The CDR3: CASSISSGNSYNEQFF. DNA of the CDR3: TGTGCCAGTAGTATAAGTAGCGGCAACTCCTACAATGAGCAGTTCTTC.

The table lists this clonotype with a few counts. The chain uses TRBV10-3 and TRBJ1-5; D call uncertain. CDR3 length: 12 amino acids. Germline V lookup: CDR1 ENHRY, CDR2 SYGVKD. Trimming pared 5 bases from V and 11 bases from J, leaving 13 bases between. The CDR3 bases are TGTGCCATCAGTCCTGACAATCGGGCCCAGCATTTT. It specifies CAISPDNRAQHF.

As to this clonotype: It may be a read error: a sequence one base away is much more abundant. This chain links TRBV7-2 with TRBJ1-2; D unresolved. Germline values: CDR1 SGHTA, CDR2 FQGNSA. The CDR3 is made up of 14 amino acids. The CDR3 DNA sequence: TGTGCCAGCAGCTTAGGGACTACCTCGGAAGGCTTCACCTTC. It is translated as CASSLGTTSEGFTF. Together with reference TRBV7-2 and TRBJ1-2, the CDR3 gives the full variable domain: GAGVSQSPSNKVTEKGKDVELRCDPISGHTALYWYRQSLGQGLEFLIYFQGNSAPDKSGLPSDRFSAERTGGSVSTLTIQRTQQEDSAVYLCASSLGTTSEGFTFGSGTRLTVV.

This chain joins TRBV5-1 and TRBJ2-5; 8 nucleotides match TRBD1. J lost 3 bases, V lost 4 bases, and 2 bases had no gene match. This CDR3 is 13 amino acids long. The germline CDR1 and CDR2 sequences are SGHRS and YFSETQ. The CDR3 bases are TGCGCCAGCAGCGCGGGACAGGAAGAGACCCAGTACTTC. Its translation: CASSAGQEETQYF.

The table lists this clonotype with many counts. The rearrangement joins TRBV7-9 to TRBJ2-7; D remains unclear. The V end was cut by 0 bases, the J end by 5 bases, with 8 bases between. This CDR3 region has 13 residues. Germline values: CDR1 SEHNR, CDR2 FQNEAQ (reference sequence). CDR3 bases: TGTGCCAGCAGCTTAGCAGGGCCGGACGAGCAGTACTTC. Encoded protein: CASSLAGPDEQYF.

This clonotype was observed many times. The chain couples TRBV19 to TRBJ1-2; 7 bases match TRBD1. With 11 bases clipped from V and 3 bases from J, the junction kept 9 bases outside the gene matches. The CDR3 contains 13 residues. Germline values: CDR1 LNHDA, CDR2 SQIVND (reference sequence). The CDR3 region is CAGRQGPDYGYTF. For the CDR3, the DNA is TGTGCCGGCCGACAGGGCCCGGACTATGGCTACACCTTC.

In DNA form, the CDR3 reads TGTGCCAGCAGTCGTAGACTAGGGAGCTACGAGCAGTACTTC. Amino acid sequence: CASSRRLGSYEQYF. V and J are TRBV27 and TRBJ2-7; a possible D gene is TRBD2 (6 bases). V was clipped by 5 bases and J by 3 bases, with 14 bases between them. The CDR3 is 14 amino acids. Germline loops: CDR1 MNHEY, CDR2 SMNVEV (reference sequence).

This clonotype appeared many times. The chain carries TRBV6-5 and TRBJ1-1; 10 bases are shared with TRBD1. Germline V gives CDR1 MNHEY, CDR2 SVGAGI. The CDR3 has 15 amino acids. After removal of 0 bases from V and 4 bases from J, the junction contained 2 bases not matched to a gene. The CDR3 spells CASSYSGTGVTEAFF. DNA of the CDR3: TGTGCCAGCAGTTACTCCGGGACAGGGGTCACTGAAGCTTTCTTT.

This clonotype was observed a few times. The CDR3 bases are TGTGCCAGCTCACCACTGGAGTCTAGTTGGAGCTCCTATAATTCACCCCTCCACTTT. Protein sequence: CASSPLESSWSSYNSPLHF. This chain links TRBV18 with TRBJ1-6, with unresolved D. Per the germline V gene, CDR1 is KGHSH and CDR2 is LQKENI. V was trimmed by 1 base and J by 0 bases, leaving 16 bases between them. The CDR3 runs to 19 residues.

The genes are TRBV19 and TRBJ1-5; D not resolved. Trimming pared 5 bases from V and 4 bases from J, leaving 15 bases between. CDR1 is LNHDA and CDR2 is SQIVND in the germline V gene (reference sequence). The CDR3 is 15 residues long. DNA of the CDR3: TGTGCCAGTAGTTCCCGAGCCCACGGTAATCAGCCCCAGCATTTT. This codes for CASSSRAHGNQPQHF. The full variable domain, in which reference TRBV19 and TRBJ1-5 provide the parts outside the CDR3, is DGGITQSPKYLFRKEGQNVTLSCEQNLNHDAMYWYRQDPGQGLRLIYYSQIVNDFQKGDIAEGYSVSREKKESFPLTVTSAQKNPTAFYLCASSSRAHGNQPQHFGDGTRLSIL.

This clonotype came up a few times. The chain is built from TRBV6-2 or TRBV6-3 and TRBJ2-1, with 9 bases identical to TRBD2. V was pared by 6 bases and J by 4 bases, with 4 bases of the junction left unmatched. There are 14 residues in the CDR3. The germline V gene has CDR1 MNHEY and CDR2 SVGEGT. CDR3 loop: CASRRLAAYNEQFF. In DNA, the CDR3 is TGTGCCAGCAGAAGACTAGCGGCTTACAATGAGCAGTTCTTC.

This clonotype has a handful of counts. The V call is TRBV24-1, the J call TRBJ2-2, with TRBD1 identical over 7 bases. CDR3 length: 17 amino acids. The junction had 9 bases not matched to a gene; V was cut back by 1 base and J by 5 bases. Germline CDR1 is KGHDR and CDR2 is SFDVKD. The CDR3, as DNA: TGTGCCACCAGTGATTTTCGACAGGGCGACGGGACCGGGGAGCTGTTTTTT. It specifies CATSDFRQGDGTGELFF.

CDR3 sequence reads: CASSPEQGRTDTQYF. CDR3 sequence (DNA): TGTGCCAGCAGTCCGGAACAGGGGCGCACAGATACGCAGTATTTT. V gene TRBV9 combines with J gene TRBJ2-3, with TRBD1 matching over 7 bases. The CDR3 is 15 amino acids. The J segment lost 1 base and the V segment lost 5 bases, leaving 7 bases of the junction unmatched. Germline V gene lookup returns CDR1 SGDLS and CDR2 YYNGEE.

The chain carries TRBV20-1 and TRBJ1-1; TRBD1 aligns across 9 bases. The CDR3 is 13 residues long. Trimming at V came to 6 bases and at J to 6 bases, leaving 8 bases not matched to a gene. Germline V gene data show CDR1 as DFQATT and CDR2 as SNEGSKA (reference sequence). The CDR3: CSAQGTGYSEAFF. In DNA form, the CDR3 reads TGCAGTGCCCAAGGGACAGGGTACTCTGAAGCTTTCTTT.

This clonotype was seen at least ten times. The chain joins TRBV9 to TRBJ2-1; D is unclear. V dropped 4 bases and J dropped 8 bases, with 16 bases sitting between them. Germline loops: CDR1 SGDLS, CDR2 YYNGEE. The CDR3 has 14 amino acids. The CDR3 bases are TGTGCCAGCAGCCCGAGCGCTCCCTGGCATGAGCAGTTCTTC. Encoded protein: CASSPSAPWHEQFF.

A few counts support this clonotype. The chain uses TRBV18 and TRBJ1-6; possibly TRBD1 for D (5 bases). V lost 0 bases and J lost 10, with 16 bases in between. This CDR3 contains 16 residues. The germline V gene has CDR1 KGHSH and CDR2 LQKENI. The CDR3 here is CASSPPRGRSSSPLHF. CDR3 in DNA: TGTGCCAGCTCACCACCCCGGGGCAGGTCGAGCTCACCCCTCCACTTT.

In DNA, the CDR3 is TGTGCCTGGAGGGCAGGAACGAGCTCCTACAATGAGCAGTTCTTC. This sequence encodes CAWRAGTSSYNEQFF. The V call is TRBV30, the J call TRBJ2-1; D not resolved. Trimming took off 3 bases at V and 0 bases at J, with 12 bases between the two ends. The germline CDR1 and CDR2 sequences are GTSNPN and SVGIG (reference sequence). The CDR3 totals 15 residues. The variable domain in full, with the rest retrieved from reference TRBV30 and TRBJ2-1, is SQTIHQWPATLVQPVGSPLSLECTVEGTSNPNLYWYRQAAGRGLQLLFYSVGIGQISSEVPQNLSASRPQDRQFILSSKKLLLSDSGFYLCAWRAGTSSYNEQFFGPGTRLTVL.

The chain is built from TRBV23-1 and TRBJ1-4, with D possibly matching TRBD1 (5 bases). TRBV23-1 is an ORF, with its function uncertain. This CDR3 spans 17 amino acids. The V end lost 2 bases, the J end lost 0 bases, and 13 bases lay between the germline ends. The CDR3 sequence: CASSQPGMDATNEKLFF. In DNA, the CDR3 is TGCGCCAGCAGTCAACCAGGGATGGATGCAACTAATGAAAAACTGTTTTTT.

The V and J genes are TRBV10-2 and TRBJ1-2, with a possible D match to TRBD1 (6 bases). Germline CDR1 WSHSY, CDR2 SAAADI. This CDR3 region has 13 residues. Trimming cost V 7 bases and J 12 bases, with 21 bases left between them. This CDR3 reads CASTGSGEQGDTF. The CDR3 coding sequence is TGCGCCAGCACTGGGTCGGGGGAACAGGGTGACACCTTC.

This clonotype was detected ten times or more. The chain combines TRBV6-2 or TRBV6-3 with TRBJ2-5, with a possible D match to TRBD2 (7 bases). Trimming pared 2 bases from V and 5 bases from J, leaving 21 bases between. The V gene's germline CDR1 is MNHEY and CDR2 SVGEGT. The CDR3 length is 17 residues. In DNA, the CDR3 is TGTGCCAGCAGTTACGCCTGGAGGTCCAGGGGAGGGGAGACCCAGTACTTC. Its translation is CASSYAWRSRGGETQYF.